What follows is one T cell receptor beta chain and its context. These data are taken from a study of CD8 T cells in Susac syndrome. RNA totalling roughly 0.45 to 1 ug underwent reverse transcription with random hexamers. TCRdb re-derived calls from the immunoSEQ multiplex PCR reads in MiXCR, one entry per CDR3 protein. The top ten hold about 0.27% of the sample, which has roughly 80,000 distinct CDR3 sequences, over 90% seen once. V was shortened by 2 bases and J by 2 bases, with 4 bases between the two germline ends. This CDR3 contains 14 residues. The germline gives CDR1 KGHSH, CDR2 LQKENI. Sequencing was performed on CD8+ T cells from PBMCs. The receptor was derived from a human donor in good health. The V gene is TRBV18, the J gene TRBJ2-6; D remains ambiguous. CDR3 sequence reads: CASSPGTGANVLTF. The CDR3 region has the DNA TGTGCCAGCTCACCAGGTACTGGGGCCAACGTCCTGACTTTC.